These 21 T cell receptor beta chains were all obtained from the same sample, sequenced in a study of shared clonotypes between healthy human individuals. The protocol was immunoSEQ multiplex PCR, while the TCRdb copy is restricted to in-frame clones and leaves out a portion. The table shows more than 1 million clones, with approximately 80% occurring only once. The specimen sequenced was memory CD4+ T cells from PBMCs. Specified subset: CD45RA-negative fraction. The receptors derive from a man in his late teens or twenties in good health. Some clones in this sample may be carry-over from other donors' samples.

This clone was detected a few times. The chain links TRBV5-8 to TRBJ2-6; perhaps TRBD2 as D (6 bases). The CDR3 is 16 residues long. V lost 2 bases and J lost 3, with 12 bases in between. The V gene's germline CDR1 is SGHTS and CDR2 YDEGEE. CDR3 loop: CASSFIGGGGANVLTF. In DNA, the CDR3 is TGTGCCAGCAGCTTTATCGGGGGAGGTGGGGCCAACGTCCTGACTTTC.

Concerning this clone itself: Other DNA sequences in this sample translate to the same CDR3. CDR3 sequence reads: CASSLREIYEQYF. The CDR3 DNA reads as TGTGCCAGCAGTTTAAGGGAGATCTACGAGCAGTACTTC. The chain recombines TRBV28 with TRBJ2-7; a possible D gene is TRBD2 (5 bases). V was cut by 2 bases and J by 3 bases, with 8 bases left in between. The CDR3 extends over 13 amino acids. Germline CDR1 MDHEN, CDR2 SYDVKM.

J is TRBJ2-5 and V is TRBV19; 8 nucleotides match TRBD2. The J segment lost 11 bases and the V segment lost 1 base, leaving 18 bases of the junction unmatched. The CDR3 is made up of 17 amino acids. The germline V gene encodes CDR1 LNHDA and CDR2 SQIVND (reference sequence). Here the CDR3 DNA reads TGTGCCAGTAGTATAGGGGGCGCGGGAGGCCCTCCGAAGAAGCAGTACTTC. Translating gives CASSIGGAGGPPKKQYF. The full variable domain, in which reference TRBV19 and TRBJ2-5 provide the parts outside the CDR3, is DGGITQSPKYLFRKEGQNVTLSCEQNLNHDAMYWYRQDPGQGLRLIYYSQIVNDFQKGDIAEGYSVSREKKESFPLTVTSAQKNPTAFYLCASSIGGAGGPPKKQYFGPGTRLLVL.

The rearrangement uses TRBV28 and TRBJ2-3; TRBD2 might be the D (6 bases). This CDR3 region has 11 residues. The germline CDR1 and CDR2 sequences are MDHEN and SYDVKM. V was clipped by 7 bases and J by 6 bases, with 8 bases between them. CDR3 sequence reads: CASTGVDTQYF. CDR3 sequence (DNA): TGTGCCAGCACGGGGGTGGATACGCAGTATTTT.

V is TRBV6-5 and J is TRBJ2-7; TRBD2 matches 11 bases. CDR1 MNHEY and CDR2 SVGAGI come from the germline V gene. The CDR3 is made up of 16 amino acids. Trimming cost V 2 bases and J 3 bases; bases outside gene matches: 6. The CDR3 sequence: CASSYSLAGGSYEQYF. Written as DNA, the CDR3 is TGTGCCAGCAGTTACAGTCTAGCGGGAGGAAGCTACGAGCAGTACTTC.

Only a few counts were recorded for this clone. The chain joins TRBV30 to TRBJ1-5; D gene unclear. The germline gives CDR1 GTSNPN, CDR2 SVGIG (reference sequence). The CDR3 covers 14 residues. V shed 2 bases and J shed 3 bases, with 11 bases lying between them. CDR3: CAWSKGFNNQPQHF. CDR3 nucleotide sequence: TGTGCCTGGAGTAAGGGATTTAACAATCAGCCCCAGCATTTT.

This clone appeared many times. The rearrangement links TRBV14 to TRBJ2-2; a possible D gene is TRBD2 (5 bases). The CDR3 runs 17 residues. The germline V and J ends were trimmed by 0 bases and 5 bases, with 16 bases remaining between them. The germline CDR1 and CDR2 sequences are SGHDN and FVKESK. The CDR3 is CASSQDVYGSITGELFF. The CDR3 DNA sequence: TGTGCCAGCAGCCAAGACGTTTATGGGAGCATAACCGGGGAGCTGTTTTTT.

The chain is built from TRBV27 and TRBJ2-5; D uncertain. Trimming shortened V by 6 bases and J by 5 bases, and 10 bases separated the two germline ends. Germline CDR1 reads MNHEY; CDR2 reads SMNVEV (reference sequence). The CDR3 has 12 residues. The CDR3 sequence is CASRGWGETQYF. CDR3 nucleotides: TGTGCCAGCAGAGGATGGGGTGAGACCCAGTACTTC.

The gene calls are TRBV7-9 and TRBJ2-1; 9 bases are a match to TRBD2. In germline, CDR1 is SEHNR, CDR2 FQNEAQ (reference sequence). This CDR3 is 19 amino acids long. With 0 bases clipped from V and 0 bases from J, the junction kept 9 bases outside the gene matches. The CDR3 is CASSLAWGLSGSSYNEQFF. The DNA for the CDR3 is TGTGCCAGCAGCTTAGCCTGGGGGCTTAGCGGGAGCTCCTACAATGAGCAGTTCTTC.

The chain is built from TRBV6-7 and TRBJ1-2; 8 nucleotides agree with TRBD1. TRBV6-7 carries the ORF label, with uncertain function. The ends lost 1 base at V and 3 bases at J; junction bases unmatched: 4. The CDR3 length is 15 residues. The CDR3 region has the DNA TGTGCCAGCAGTTACTTCGGACAGGGTGACTATGGCTACACCTTC. It yields the protein CASSYFGQGDYGYTF.

The V call is TRBV6-1, the J call TRBJ1-2; no definite D call. In germline, CDR1 is MNHNS, CDR2 SASEGT. Trimming left V 6 bases short and J 2 bases short, with 16 bases between. This CDR3 spans 15 amino acids. CDR3 nucleotide sequence: TGTGCCAGCAGCCCAAACGGGGTTGGGAACTATGGCTACACCTTC. This sequence encodes CASSPNGVGNYGYTF.

V usage is TRBV6-6 and J usage is TRBJ2-7; either TRBD1 or TRBD2 may fit D (5 bases each). The CDR3 loop spans 13 amino acids. CDR1 MNHNY and CDR2 SVGAGI come from the germline V gene (reference sequence). V was pared by 4 bases and J by 2 bases, with 9 bases between. The CDR3 bases are TGTGCCAGCAGTTTCGGGACGGCCTACGAGCAGTACTTC. Translating it yields CASSFGTAYEQYF.

The genes are TRBV11-2 and TRBJ1-2; D is undetermined. Germline V lookup: CDR1 SGHAT, CDR2 FQNNGV. Trimming took 1 base from V and 3 from J, leaving 12 bases between them. The CDR3 contains 15 residues. CDR3 bases: TGTGCCAGCAGCTTAGTGGGGAGGGTGGACTATGGCTACACCTTC. Encoded protein: CASSLVGRVDYGYTF.

This chain joins TRBV28 and TRBJ2-1; a weak D match, TRBD1 (6 bases). Germline-derived CDR1 and CDR2 are MDHEN and SYDVKM. The length of the CDR3 is 15 residues. Trimming took off 1 base at V and 5 bases at J, with 12 bases between the two ends. DNA of the CDR3: TGTGCCAGCAGTTTATTCCCGGGACAAGACAATGAGCAGTTCTTC. Protein sequence: CASSLFPGQDNEQFF. The full variable domain, completed using reference TRBV28 and TRBJ2-1, is DVKVTQSSRYLVKRTGEKVFLECVQDMDHENMFWYRQDPGLGLRLIYFSYDVKMKEKGDIPEGYSVSREKKERFSLILESASTNQTSMYLCASSLFPGQDNEQFFGPGTRLTVL.

This clone was detected only a few times. The chain links TRBV5-4 to TRBJ1-1; no clear D. The CDR3 sequence is 15 residues long. The germline V gene has CDR1 SGHNT and CDR2 YYREEE (reference sequence). V lost 2 bases and J 3 bases, leaving 14 bases between the germline ends. The CDR3 here is CASSFQPRSHTEAFF. Here the CDR3 DNA reads TGTGCCAGCAGCTTCCAGCCACGATCCCACACTGAAGCTTTCTTT.

As regards this clone: In the same sample, other DNA sequences code for this CDR3. This chain links TRBV10-3 with TRBJ1-3; D remains ambiguous. CDR3 size: 12 residues. V lost 8 bases and J 0 bases, leaving 5 bases between the germline ends. Germline V gene lookup returns CDR1 ENHRY and CDR2 SYGVKD. CDR3 region: CAIGGSGNTIYF. CDR3 bases: TGTGCCATCGGCGGCTCTGGAAACACCATATATTTT.

Only a few counts were recorded for this clone. This sequence joins TRBV30 and TRBJ1-1; D is unclear. Germline V CDR1 and CDR2: GTSNPN, SVGIG (reference sequence). CDR3 length equals 13 residues. Trimming took 0 bases from V and 4 from J, leaving 9 bases between them. As DNA, the CDR3 is TGTGCCTGGAGTGTTAACTGGGGCACTGAAGCTTTCTTT. Its translation is CAWSVNWGTEAFF.

The chain recombines TRBV5-1 with TRBJ2-2, with D tentatively TRBD1 or TRBD2 (5 bases each). The germline CDR1 and CDR2 sequences are SGHRS and YFSETQ. V was clipped by 4 bases and J by 8 bases, with 18 bases between them. The length of the CDR3 is 15 residues. The CDR3 DNA sequence: TGCGCCAGCAGCCCCGGGACGGCCGCGGCGGGGGAGCTGTTTTTT. Its protein product is CASSPGTAAAGELFF.

This chain joins TRBV18 and TRBJ2-5; D ambiguous. Looked up from germline, CDR1 is KGHSH and CDR2 is LQKENI. Trimming removed 2 bases from V and 2 bases from J, with 15 bases in between. This CDR3 comprises 16 residues. The CDR3 protein is CASSPTPYAEQETQYF. CDR3 coding DNA: TGTGCCAGCTCACCAACCCCCTACGCGGAACAAGAGACCCAGTACTTC.

The V gene is TRBV6-5, the J gene TRBJ1-2; no definite D call. Trimming left V 2 bases short and J 4 bases short, with 8 bases between. This CDR3 has 13 amino acids. Germline V gene lookup returns CDR1 MNHEY and CDR2 SVGAGI. The CDR3 here is CASSYLGSYGYTF. For the CDR3, the DNA is TGTGCCAGCAGTTACCTGGGGAGCTATGGCTACACCTTC.

The chain has TRBV19 and TRBJ1-5, with TRBD1 matching 7 bases. The CDR3 has 18 residues. CDR1 is LNHDA and CDR2 is SQIVND in the germline V gene (reference sequence). J gave up 6 bases and V 3 bases, and 17 bases lay outside the gene matches. The chain's CDR3 is CASSIFKEGVRGSQPQHF. Here the CDR3 DNA reads TGTGCCAGTAGTATTTTTAAGGAAGGCGTCAGGGGGAGTCAGCCCCAGCATTTT. The whole variable domain, remainder taken from reference TRBV19 and TRBJ1-5, is DGGITQSPKYLFRKEGQNVTLSCEQNLNHDAMYWYRQDPGQGLRLIYYSQIVNDFQKGDIAEGYSVSREKKESFPLTVTSAQKNPTAFYLCASSIFKEGVRGSQPQHFGDGTRLSIL.